This is a list of T cell receptor beta chains from one sample in a study of shared clonotypes between healthy human individuals. Profiling relied on immunoSEQ multiplex PCR, and the TCRdb table lists in-frame clones only, not all of them. The data show some 2,000,000 clones, approximately 95% seen once. Sequences were obtained from naive CD8+ T cells sorted from blood. These receptors were obtained from a man between 18 and 29 years old in good health. CDR3s include the opening cysteine and the closing phenylalanine or tryptophan. A D gene is named only where the DNA matches it firmly. Clone size is stated in some rows and not others, as once, few, many or a class when expanded.

j_call,d_call,clone_size,v_call,cdr3_nt,cdr3_aa
TRBJ2-7,.,.,TRBV7-9,TGTGCCAGCAGCGTGAGTAGAAGCTACGAGCAGTACTTC,CASSVSRSYEQYF
TRBJ2-1,TRBD2,.,TRBV6-5,TGTGCCAGCAGCCTAGTCGGGGGGGAGAATGAGCAGTTCTTC,CASSLVGGENEQFF
TRBJ1-5,.,.,TRBV2,TGTGCCAGCAGTGAAAAGTTGGCAGGAGATCAGCCCCAGCATTTT,CASSEKLAGDQPQHF
TRBJ2-7,.,.,TRBV4-3,TGCGCCAGCAGCCATACGACAGACTCCTACGAGCAGTACTTC,CASSHTTDSYEQYF
TRBJ2-7,.,.,TRBV4-1,TGCGCCAGCAGCCAAGGGCGGGGATCCGGCTACGAGCAGTACTTC,CASSQGRGSGYEQYF
TRBJ2-1,.,.,TRBV7-7,TGTGCTAGCAGCCCCGGGACCTACAATGAGCAGTTCTTC,CASSPGTYNEQFF
TRBJ1-1,.,.,TRBV25-1,TGTGCCAGCAGTGTAGGCACTTCCACTGAAGCTTTCTTT,CASSVGTSTEAFF
TRBJ1-1,.,.,TRBV2,TGTGCCAGCAGTCGACGGTCCATGAACACTGAAGCTTTCTTT,CASSRRSMNTEAFF
TRBJ1-1,.,once,TRBV9,TGTGCCAGCAGCTTCGACGGCTACATGAACACTGAAGCTTTCTTT,CASSFDGYMNTEAFF
TRBJ1-1,.,.,TRBV14,TGTGCCAGCAGCCAAGAAGGGGAGGGGCTGAACACTGAAGCTTTCTTT,CASSQEGEGLNTEAFF
TRBJ1-5,.,.,TRBV28,TGTGCCAGCAGCCCACGATGGGAGTCGGACAATCAGCCCCAGCATTTT,CASSPRWESDNQPQHF
TRBJ2-7,.,.,TRBV5-6,TGTGCCAGCAGCTTGGACAGGGTCTCCTACGAGCAGTACTTC,CASSLDRVSYEQYF
TRBJ1-3,.,once,TRBV10-3,TGTGCCTCCCTGCACGGGGGAGGTGAGAACACCATATATTTT,CASLHGGGENTIYF
TRBJ2-2,.,.,TRBV4-3,TGCGCCAGCAGCCAAGGTAGAGAGCTCACCGGGGAGCTGTTTTTT,CASSQGRELTGELFF
TRBJ2-5,.,few,TRBV9,TGTGCCAGCAGCATAGGCGGATCTCAAGAGACCCAGTACTTC,CASSIGGSQETQYF
TRBJ2-5,TRBD2,.,TRBV4-2,TGTGCCAGCAGCCAAGAACTAGCGGAGATTCAAGAGACCCAGTACTTC,CASSQELAEIQETQYF
TRBJ1-2,TRBD1,.,TRBV5-1,TGCGCCAGCAGAGACAGGGAACGGAACTATGGCTACACCTTC,CASRDRERNYGYTF
TRBJ2-5,TRBD2,.,TRBV27,TGTGCCAGCAGTTCCACCGAAGGGAGGGACGAGACCCAGTACTTC,CASSSTEGRDETQYF
TRBJ2-1,TRBD2,.,TRBV4-1,TGCGCCAGCAGCCAAGATGCCTGGGGCGGTAGCGGGTTCTTCGAGGGGTTCTTC,CASSQDAWGGSGFFEGFF
TRBJ2-5,TRBD1,.,TRBV28,TGTGCCAGCAGAGGTCACGGTGACAGGGAAAAGACCCAGTACTTC,CASRGHGDREKTQYF
TRBJ1-2,.,.,TRBV7-9,TGTGCCAGCAGCTTAGGATCCGGGTATGGCTACACCTTC,CASSLGSGYGYTF
TRBJ2-1,.,.,TRBV5-1,TGCGCCAGCAGCTTGTCCAGCTACAATGAGCAGTTCTTC,CASSLSSYNEQFF
TRBJ2-2,.,.,TRBV4-3,TGCGCCAGCAGCCAAAGAGGGGTGAGCACCGGGGAGCTGTTTTTT,CASSQRGVSTGELFF
TRBJ2-7,TRBD1,.,TRBV5-5,TGTGCCAGCAGCTTGGAGACCGACAGGGCGCCCTGGGAGCAGTACTTC,CASSLETDRAPWEQYF
TRBJ2-3,TRBD2,.,TRBV4-1,TGCGCCAGCCGAGGGCTAGCGGGAGATAGCACAGATACGCAGTATTTT,CASRGLAGDSTDTQYF
TRBJ2-1,.,once,TRBV2,TGTGCCAGCAGGGTCCAGGAGGCGTTTCTCTACAATGAGCAGTTCTTC,CASRVQEAFLYNEQFF
TRBJ2-1,.,once,TRBV10-2,TGCGCCAGCAGAGACACGACCGAGGGACTTTTAACCTACAATGAGCAGTTCTTC,CASRDTTEGLLTYNEQFF
TRBJ1-6,.,.,TRBV5-4,TGTGCCAGCAGCTTCAGGGCTGGGGATTCACCCCTCCACTTT,CASSFRAGDSPLHF
TRBJ2-3,.,.,TRBV7-9,TGTGCCAGCAGCTTAGTCGAGGGTAGCACAGATACGCAGTATTTT,CASSLVEGSTDTQYF
TRBJ1-1,.,.,TRBV5-6,TGTGCCAGCAGCTTGGCTCTCAGGGGTCGTGAAGCTTTCTTT,CASSLALRGREAFF
TRBJ2-1,.,once,TRBV4-1,TGCGCCAGCAGCCAAGCAGAGTTCCCCTCCTACAATGAGCAGTTCTTC,CASSQAEFPSYNEQFF
TRBJ1-3,.,.,TRBV4-3,TGCGCCAGCAGCCAAGATAGGAGAACCTCTGGAAACACCATATATTTT,CASSQDRRTSGNTIYF
TRBJ2-7,TRBD1,.,TRBV9,TGTGCCAGCAGCGTGACAGGGGGGCCACTAGAAGCCTACGAGCAGTACTTC,CASSVTGGPLEAYEQYF
TRBJ1-2,.,.,TRBV19,TGTGCCAGTAGTCCCCGGGACTACTATGGCTACACCTTC,CASSPRDYYGYTF
TRBJ2-7,.,.,TRBV5-1,TGCGCCAGCAGCACTCTCCAGGGGCCCTTCTCCTACGAGCAGTACTTC,CASSTLQGPFSYEQYF
TRBJ2-5,.,.,TRBV4-1,TGCGCCAGCAGCCAAGAGGAGGGGGACAGAGACCAGTACTTC,CASSQEEGDRDQYF
TRBJ1-2,.,.,TRBV28,TGTGCCAGCAGTTTCGGGAGCTGGGATGGCTACACCTTC,CASSFGSWDGYTF
TRBJ1-2,.,.,TRBV19,TGTGCCAGTAGTATTGAAAGGGATCGGGGCTACACCTTC,CASSIERDRGYTF
TRBJ2-7,.,.,TRBV14,TGTGCCAGCAGCAGGAAGGGAGAATACGAGCAGTACTTC,CASSRKGEYEQYF
TRBJ2-7,TRBD2,.,TRBV10-2,TGCGCCAGCGGCCCGACTAGCGGGAGCTACGAGCAGTACTTC,CASGPTSGSYEQYF
TRBJ1-3,.,.,TRBV14,TGTGCCAGCAGCCAAGTTCTGGGGACACATGGAAACACCATATATTTT,CASSQVLGTHGNTIYF
TRBJ1-6,.,.,TRBV30,TGTGCCTGGGGGAGCTTAACTGATTATTCACCCCTCCACTTT,CAWGSLTDYSPLHF
TRBJ2-6,.,.,TRBV29-1,TGCAGCGTTGTTTTAACAGATGGGGCCAACGTCCTGACTTTC,CSVVLTDGANVLTF
TRBJ1-1,.,.,TRBV29-1,TGCAGCGTGGAACAGGTTAATCAGTCTGAAGCTTTCTTT,CSVEQVNQSEAFF
TRBJ1-1,.,.,TRBV28,TGTGCCAGCAGTTTGGGGGTTGGGGTCCCGTCCGACACTGAAGCTTTCTTT,CASSLGVGVPSDTEAFF
TRBJ1-6,.,once,TRBV4-1,TGCGCCAGCAGCCAATATAATGCAGGGTTTGTTTCACCCCTCCACTTT,CASSQYNAGFVSPLHF
TRBJ1-1,.,.,TRBV27,TGTGCCAGCAGTCAGATAACAGGGCCTGAAGCTTTCTTT,CASSQITGPEAFF
TRBJ2-2,.,.,TRBV6-5,TGTGCCAGCAGTTACGGTTTATCGAACACCGGGGAGCTGTTTTTT,CASSYGLSNTGELFF